This entry concerns a single T cell receptor (beta chain). Antigen: not known. Regulatory T cells were sorted as CD4+CD25hiCD127low/negative. Germline lookup yields CDR1 MNHEY and CDR2 SMNVEV (reference sequence). Trimming removed 6 bases from V and 2 bases from J, with 4 bases in between. This CDR3 comprises 11 residues. The sample is drawn from a study of B cell selection in AIRE deficiency. General study results and limits: CDR3s were shorter in shared Treg sequences, reflecting few non-templated nucleotide insertions. AIRE-deficient Tconv and Treg repertoires matched healthy donors in TCRBV, CDR3 length, diversity.

TCRdb's copy holds only in-frame clones and misses some; the assay was immunoSEQ multiplex PCR. This sample carries about 15,000 clones, about 92% of them seen once, and the ten largest clones take around 1%. Sequencing was done on a sample of Tregs sorted from PBMCs. J is TRBJ2-5 and V is TRBV27; D unresolved. This clonotype was obtained from a human donor with AIRE deficiency. CDR3 region: CASRVQETQYF. As DNA, the CDR3 is TGTGCCAGCAGGGTTCAAGAGACCCAGTACTTC.